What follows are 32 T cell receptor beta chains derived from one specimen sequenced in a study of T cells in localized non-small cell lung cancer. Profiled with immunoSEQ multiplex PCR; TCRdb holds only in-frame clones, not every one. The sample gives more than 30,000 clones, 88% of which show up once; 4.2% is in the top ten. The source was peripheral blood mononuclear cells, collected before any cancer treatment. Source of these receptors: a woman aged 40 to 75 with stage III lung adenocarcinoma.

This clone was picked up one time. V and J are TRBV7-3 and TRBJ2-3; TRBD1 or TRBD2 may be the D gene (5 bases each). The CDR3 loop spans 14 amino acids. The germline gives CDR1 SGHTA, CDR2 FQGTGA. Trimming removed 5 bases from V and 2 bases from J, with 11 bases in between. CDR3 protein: CASSIGTYTDTQYF. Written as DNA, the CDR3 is TGTGCCAGCAGCATAGGGACCTACACAGATACGCAGTATTTT. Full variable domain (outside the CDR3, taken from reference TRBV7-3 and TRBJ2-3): GAGVSQTPSNKVTEKGKYVELRCDPISGHTALYWYRQSLGQGPEFLIYFQGTGAADDSGLPNDRFFAVRPEGSVSTLKIQRTERGDSAVYLCASSIGTYTDTQYFGPGTRLTVL.

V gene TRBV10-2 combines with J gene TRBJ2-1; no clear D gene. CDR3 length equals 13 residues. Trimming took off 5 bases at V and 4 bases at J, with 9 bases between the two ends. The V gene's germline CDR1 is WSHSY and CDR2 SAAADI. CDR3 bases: TGCGCCAGCAGTCCGGGCCTATACAATGAGCAGTTCTTC. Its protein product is CASSPGLYNEQFF.

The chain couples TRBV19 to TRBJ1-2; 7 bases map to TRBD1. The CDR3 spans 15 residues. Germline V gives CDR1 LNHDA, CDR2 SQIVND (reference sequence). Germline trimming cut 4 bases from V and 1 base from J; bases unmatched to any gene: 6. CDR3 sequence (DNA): TGTGCCAGTAGTACCGCCCGACAGGGTAACTATGGCTACACCTTC. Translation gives CASSTARQGNYGYTF.

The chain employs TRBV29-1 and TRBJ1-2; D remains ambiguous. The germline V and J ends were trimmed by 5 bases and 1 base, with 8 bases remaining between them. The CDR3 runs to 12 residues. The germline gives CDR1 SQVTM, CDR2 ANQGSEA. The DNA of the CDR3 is TGCAGCGTTATGTCGGATAACTATGGCTACACCTTC. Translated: CSVMSDNYGYTF.

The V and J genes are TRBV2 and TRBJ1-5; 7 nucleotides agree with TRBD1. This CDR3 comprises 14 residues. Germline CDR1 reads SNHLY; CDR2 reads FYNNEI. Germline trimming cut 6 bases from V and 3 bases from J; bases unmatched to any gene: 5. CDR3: CASRETGLNQPQHF. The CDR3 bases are TGTGCCAGCAGGGAGACAGGGCTCAATCAGCCCCAGCATTTT.

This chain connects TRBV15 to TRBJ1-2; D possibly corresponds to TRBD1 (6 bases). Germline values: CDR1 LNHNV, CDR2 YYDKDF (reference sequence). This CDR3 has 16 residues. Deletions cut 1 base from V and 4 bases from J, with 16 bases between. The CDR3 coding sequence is TGTGCCACCAGCAGAGGGTCCAACCGGGGGCTCTATGGCTACACCTTC. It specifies CATSRGSNRGLYGYTF.

The CDR3 is CASSLILAGTDTQYF. DNA of the CDR3: TGTGCCAGCAGCTTGATTCTAGCGGGAACAGATACGCAGTATTTT. The rearrangement links TRBV5-6 to TRBJ2-3; 9 bases agree with TRBD2. Germline V CDR1 and CDR2: SGHDT, YYEEEE. V shed 1 base and J 3 bases; nucleotides not matched to a gene: 3. There are 15 residues in the CDR3.

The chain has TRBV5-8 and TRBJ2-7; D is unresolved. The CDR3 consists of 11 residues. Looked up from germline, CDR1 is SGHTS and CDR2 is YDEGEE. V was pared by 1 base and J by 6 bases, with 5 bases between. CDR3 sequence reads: CASSLWSEQYF. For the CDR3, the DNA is TGTGCCAGCAGCTTGTGGTCCGAGCAGTACTTC.

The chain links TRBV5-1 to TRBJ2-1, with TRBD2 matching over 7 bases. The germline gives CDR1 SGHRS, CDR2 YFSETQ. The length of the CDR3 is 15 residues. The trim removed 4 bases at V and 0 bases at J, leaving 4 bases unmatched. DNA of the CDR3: TGCGCCAGCAGCGGAGGGACTAACTCCTACAATGAGCAGTTCTTC. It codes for CASSGGTNSYNEQFF.

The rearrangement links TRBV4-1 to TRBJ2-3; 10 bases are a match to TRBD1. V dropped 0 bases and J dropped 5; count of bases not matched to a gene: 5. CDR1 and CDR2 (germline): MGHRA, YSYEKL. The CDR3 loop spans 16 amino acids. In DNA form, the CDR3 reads TGCGCCAGCAGCCAAGAGGGGACAGGGGCCCTAGATACGCAGTATTTT. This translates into CASSQEGTGALDTQYF.

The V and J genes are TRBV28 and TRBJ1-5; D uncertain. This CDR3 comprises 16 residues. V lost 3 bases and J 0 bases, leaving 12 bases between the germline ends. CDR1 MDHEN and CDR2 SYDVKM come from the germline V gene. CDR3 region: CASSFGQAISNQPQHF. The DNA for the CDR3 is TGTGCCAGCAGTTTCGGGCAGGCAATTAGCAATCAGCCCCAGCATTTT.

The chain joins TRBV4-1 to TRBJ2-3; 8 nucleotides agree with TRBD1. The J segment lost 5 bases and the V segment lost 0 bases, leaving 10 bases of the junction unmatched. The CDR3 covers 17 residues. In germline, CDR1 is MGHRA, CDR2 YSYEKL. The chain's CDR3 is CASSQDSRDRRGDTQYF. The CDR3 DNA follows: TGCGCCAGCAGCCAAGATTCTCGGGACAGGCGCGGAGATACGCAGTATTTT.

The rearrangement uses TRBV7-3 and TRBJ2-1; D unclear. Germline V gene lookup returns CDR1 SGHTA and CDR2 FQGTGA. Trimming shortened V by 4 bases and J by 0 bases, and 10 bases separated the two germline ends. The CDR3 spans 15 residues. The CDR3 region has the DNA TGTGCCAGCAGCTCCGGTTGGAGCTCCTACAATGAGCAGTTCTTC. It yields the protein CASSSGWSSYNEQFF.

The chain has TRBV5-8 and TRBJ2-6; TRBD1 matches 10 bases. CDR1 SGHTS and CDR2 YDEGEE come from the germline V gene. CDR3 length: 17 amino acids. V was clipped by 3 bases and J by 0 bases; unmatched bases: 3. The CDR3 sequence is CASSSGTGVSGANVLTF. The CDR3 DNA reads TGTGCCAGCAGCTCCGGGACAGGGGTCTCTGGGGCCAACGTCCTGACTTTC. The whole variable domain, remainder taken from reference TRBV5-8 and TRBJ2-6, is EAGVTQSPTHLIKTRGQQATLRCSPISGHTSVYWYQQALGLGLQFLLWYDEGEERNRGNFPPRFSGRQFPNYSSELNVNALELEDSALYLCASSSGTGVSGANVLTFGAGSRLTVL.

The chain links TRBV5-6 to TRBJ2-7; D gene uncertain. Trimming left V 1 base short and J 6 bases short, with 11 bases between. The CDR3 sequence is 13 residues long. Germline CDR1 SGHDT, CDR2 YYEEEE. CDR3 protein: CASSLFRSSEQYF. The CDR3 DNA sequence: TGTGCCAGCAGCTTGTTTCGATCAAGCGAGCAGTACTTC.

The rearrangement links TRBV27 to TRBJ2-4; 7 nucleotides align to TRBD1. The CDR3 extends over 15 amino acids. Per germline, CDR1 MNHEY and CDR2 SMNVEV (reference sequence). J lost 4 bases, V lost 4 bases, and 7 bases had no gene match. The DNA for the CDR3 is TGTGCCAGCAGTTCTCCGGGACAGATAAAAAACATTCAGTACTTC. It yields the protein CASSSPGQIKNIQYF.

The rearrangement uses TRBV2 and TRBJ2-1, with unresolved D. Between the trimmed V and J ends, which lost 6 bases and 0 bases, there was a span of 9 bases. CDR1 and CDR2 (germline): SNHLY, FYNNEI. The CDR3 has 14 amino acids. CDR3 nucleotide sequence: TGTGCCAGCAGGCCCCACAGCTCCTACAATGAGCAGTTCTTC. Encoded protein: CASRPHSSYNEQFF. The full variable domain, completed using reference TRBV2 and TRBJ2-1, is EPEVTQTPSHQVTQMGQEVILRCVPISNHLYFYWYRQILGQKVEFLVSFYNNEISEKSEIFDDQFSVERPDGSNFTLKIRSTKLEDSAMYFCASRPHSSYNEQFFGPGTRLTVL.

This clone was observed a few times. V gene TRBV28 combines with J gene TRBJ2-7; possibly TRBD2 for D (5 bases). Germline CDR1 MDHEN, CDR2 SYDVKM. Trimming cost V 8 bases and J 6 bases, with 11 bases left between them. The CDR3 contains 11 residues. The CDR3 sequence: CASVSAAEQYF. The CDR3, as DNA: TGTGCCAGCGTCTCAGCGGCCGAGCAGTACTTC.

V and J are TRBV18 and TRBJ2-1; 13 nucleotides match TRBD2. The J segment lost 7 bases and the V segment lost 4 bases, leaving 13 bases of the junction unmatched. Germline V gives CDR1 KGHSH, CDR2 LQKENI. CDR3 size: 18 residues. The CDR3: CASSLLAGGLAGPNEQFF. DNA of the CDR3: TGTGCCAGCTCACTACTTGCAGGGGGACTAGCGGGACCAAATGAGCAGTTCTTC.

CDR3 loop: CASSSQDRGGTDTQYF. The CDR3 coding sequence is TGTGCCAGCAGCTCCCAGGACAGGGGAGGCACAGATACGCAGTATTTT. The J gene is TRBJ2-3, the V gene TRBV7-9, with TRBD1 matching over 9 bases. Per the germline V gene, CDR1 is SEHNR and CDR2 is FQNEAQ (reference sequence). There are 16 residues in the CDR3. Trimming removed 4 bases from V and 1 base from J; junction bases left unmatched: 6.

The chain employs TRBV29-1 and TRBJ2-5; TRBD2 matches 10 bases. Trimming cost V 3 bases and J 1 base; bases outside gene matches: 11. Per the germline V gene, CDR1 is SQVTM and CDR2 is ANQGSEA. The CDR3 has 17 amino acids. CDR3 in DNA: TGCAGCGTTGACCCCCTAGCGGGAGTGGTCTTCCAAGAGACCCAGTACTTC. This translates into CSVDPLAGVVFQETQYF.

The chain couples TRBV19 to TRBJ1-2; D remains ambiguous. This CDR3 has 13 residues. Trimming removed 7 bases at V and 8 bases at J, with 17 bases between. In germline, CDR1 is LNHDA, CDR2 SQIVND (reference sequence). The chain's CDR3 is CASTSGESRGYTF. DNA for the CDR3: TGTGCCAGTACCTCGGGCGAATCTAGAGGCTACACCTTC.

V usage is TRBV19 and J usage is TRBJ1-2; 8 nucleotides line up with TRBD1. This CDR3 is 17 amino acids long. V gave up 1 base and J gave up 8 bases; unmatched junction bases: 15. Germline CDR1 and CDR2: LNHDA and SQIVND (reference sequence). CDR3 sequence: CASSIVGTGLLPGGYTF. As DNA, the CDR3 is TGTGCCAGTAGTATAGTGGGGACAGGCCTCCTGCCGGGCGGCTACACCTTC.

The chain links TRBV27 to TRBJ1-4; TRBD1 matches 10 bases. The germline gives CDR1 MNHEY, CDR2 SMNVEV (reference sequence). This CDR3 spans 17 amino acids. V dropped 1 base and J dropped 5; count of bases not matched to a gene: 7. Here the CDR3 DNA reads TGTGCCAGCAGTTTATTGGGGACAGGGGCCCAAAATGAAAAACTGTTTTTT. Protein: CASSLLGTGAQNEKLFF.

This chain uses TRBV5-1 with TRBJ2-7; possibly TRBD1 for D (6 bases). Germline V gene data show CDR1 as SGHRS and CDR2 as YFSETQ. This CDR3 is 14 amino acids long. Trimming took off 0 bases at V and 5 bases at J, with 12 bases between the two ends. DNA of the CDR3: TGCGCCAGCAGCTTGGACAGGGTAGTCGACGAGCAGTACTTC. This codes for CASSLDRVVDEQYF.

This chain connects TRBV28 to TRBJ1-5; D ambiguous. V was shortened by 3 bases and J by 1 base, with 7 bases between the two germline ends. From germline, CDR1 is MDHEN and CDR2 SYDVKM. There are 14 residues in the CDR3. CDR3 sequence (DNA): TGTGCCAGCAGTTTGCGCAGAAGCAATCAGCCCCAGCATTTT. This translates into CASSLRRSNQPQHF.

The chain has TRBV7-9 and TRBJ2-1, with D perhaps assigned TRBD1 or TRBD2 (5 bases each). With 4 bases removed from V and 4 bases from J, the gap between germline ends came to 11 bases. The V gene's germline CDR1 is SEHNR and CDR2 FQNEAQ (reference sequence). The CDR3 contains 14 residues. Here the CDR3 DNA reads TGTGCCAGCAGCTGGGAGACAGCGTACAATGAGCAGTTCTTC. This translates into CASSWETAYNEQFF.

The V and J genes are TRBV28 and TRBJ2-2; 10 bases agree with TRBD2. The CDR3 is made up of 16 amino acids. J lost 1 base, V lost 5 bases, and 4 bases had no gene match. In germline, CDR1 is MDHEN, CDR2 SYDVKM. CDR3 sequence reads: CASSAWTSGNTGELFF. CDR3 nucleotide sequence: TGTGCCAGCAGTGCATGGACTAGCGGGAACACCGGGGAGCTGTTTTTT.

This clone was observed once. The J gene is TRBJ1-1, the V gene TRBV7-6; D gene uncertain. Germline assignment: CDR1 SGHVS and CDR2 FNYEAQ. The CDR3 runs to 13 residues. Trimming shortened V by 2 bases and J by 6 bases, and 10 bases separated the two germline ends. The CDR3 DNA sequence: TGTGCCAGCAGCTTAAGCCCCGCGGCTGAAGCTTTCTTT. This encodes CASSLSPAAEAFF.

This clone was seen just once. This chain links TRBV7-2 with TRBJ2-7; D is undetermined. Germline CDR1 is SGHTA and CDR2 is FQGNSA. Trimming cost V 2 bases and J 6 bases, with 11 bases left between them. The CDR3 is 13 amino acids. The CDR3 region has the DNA TGTGCCAGCAGCTTATTAATGCGTAGCGAGCAGTACTTC. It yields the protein CASSLLMRSEQYF.

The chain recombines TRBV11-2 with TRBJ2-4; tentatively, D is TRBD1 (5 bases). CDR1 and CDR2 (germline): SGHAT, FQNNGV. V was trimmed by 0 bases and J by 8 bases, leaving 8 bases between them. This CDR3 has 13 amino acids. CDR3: CASSLDRADIQYF. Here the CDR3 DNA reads TGTGCCAGCAGCTTAGACAGGGCAGACATTCAGTACTTC.

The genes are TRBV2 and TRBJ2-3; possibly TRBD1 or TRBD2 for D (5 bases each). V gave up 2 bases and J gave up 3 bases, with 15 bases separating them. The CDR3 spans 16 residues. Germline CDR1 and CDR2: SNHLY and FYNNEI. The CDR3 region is CASSELASRETDTQYF. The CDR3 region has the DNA TGTGCCAGCAGTGAATTGGCCTCCAGGGAGACAGATACGCAGTATTTT.